These 19 T cell receptor beta chains were all obtained from the same sample, sequenced in a study of blood T cell repertoires in COVID-19 (dated by TCRdb to the early 2020s). The method was the immunoSEQ multiplex PCR assay. As stored in TCRdb, this immuneACCESS dataset retains in-frame rearrangements with V and J assigned. A fraction of the clones does not appear; measured against another copy, unresolved V genes explain less than half of the discrepancy, and the remainder lacks a known reason. Here the sample has around 86,000 clones; more than 80% occur a single time. The ten largest clones add up to roughly 30% of the sample. The specimen sequenced was peripheral blood. The receptors shown here come from an elderly woman with acute or convalescent COVID-19.

V and J are TRBV4-3 and TRBJ2-7; 9 positions agree with TRBD2. Germline V gives CDR1 LGHNA, CDR2 YSLEER. The CDR3 loop spans 15 amino acids. The V gene end was trimmed by 3 bases and the J gene end by 0 bases; junction bases not matched to a gene: 3. Here the CDR3 DNA reads TGCGCCAGCAGCCAGTCTAGCGGGGCCTCCTACGAGCAGTACTTC. This encodes CASSQSSGASYEQYF.

The chain employs TRBV5-1 and TRBJ1-1; a weak D match, TRBD1 (6 bases). CDR3 length: 14 residues. With 6 bases removed from V and 0 bases from J, the gap between germline ends came to 12 bases. Germline V gene lookup returns CDR1 SGHRS and CDR2 YFSETQ. The DNA for the CDR3 is TGCGCCAGCACGACAGGAGGAATGAACACTGAAGCTTTCTTT. Amino acid sequence: CASTTGGMNTEAFF.

CDR3 sequence: CASSLTSQNHEQYF. DNA for the CDR3: TGTGCCAGCAGCCTTACGTCCCAGAACCACGAGCAGTACTTC. The chain has TRBV7-2 and TRBJ2-7; D not certain. The CDR3 is made up of 14 amino acids. The germline gives CDR1 SGHTA, CDR2 FQGNSA. Trimming stripped 5 bases from V and 5 bases from J, with 16 bases between.

This clone was detected once. CDR3 region: CASSMGTGYEQYF. The CDR3 DNA sequence: TGTGCCAGTAGTATGGGGACAGGCTACGAGCAGTACTTC. The gene calls are TRBV19 and TRBJ2-7; 8 bases map to TRBD1. V lost 3 bases and J lost 3; bases outside the gene matches: 1. Germline CDR1 reads LNHDA; CDR2 reads SQIVND (reference sequence). This CDR3 spans 13 amino acids.

The gene calls are TRBV4-3 and TRBJ2-1, with D tentatively TRBD1 (6 bases). The CDR3 has 18 amino acids. Germline lookup yields CDR1 LGHNA and CDR2 YSLEER. The V end lost 1 base, the J end lost 0 bases, and 16 bases lay between the germline ends. The CDR3 DNA reads TGCGCCAGCAGCCAAGCCGCCACAGGGAGCAGCTCCTACAATGAGCAGTTCTTC. Amino acid sequence: CASSQAATGSSSYNEQFF.

The chain couples TRBV2 to TRBJ1-1; D may be TRBD1 (6 bases). Trimming removed 4 bases at V and 0 bases at J, with 6 bases between. CDR1 is SNHLY and CDR2 is FYNNEI in the germline V gene. The length of the CDR3 is 13 residues. CDR3: CASSGQVNTEAFF. The CDR3 DNA follows: TGTGCCAGCAGTGGACAGGTGAACACTGAAGCTTTCTTT.

The chain recombines TRBV23-1 with TRBJ2-3; D gene uncertain. TRBV23-1 is given ORF status, its function remaining uncertain. V shed 0 bases and J shed 3 bases, with 10 bases lying between them. The CDR3 sequence is 15 residues long. Written as DNA, the CDR3 is TGCGCCAGCAGTCAATCTTTGGCATTTACAGATACGCAGTATTTT. It codes for CASSQSLAFTDTQYF.

The rearrangement uses TRBV7-2 and TRBJ2-1, with 8 bases that match TRBD1. There are 15 residues in the CDR3. J lost 8 bases, V lost 1 base, and 7 bases had no gene match. Germline CDR1 SGHTA, CDR2 FQGNSA. The CDR3 DNA reads as TGTGCCAGCAGCTTAGATTGGACAGGGTCGGATGAGCAGTTCTTC. Its protein product is CASSLDWTGSDEQFF.

The chain combines TRBV7-2 with TRBJ1-2, with 9 bases identical to TRBD1. Germline trimming cut 3 bases from V and 5 bases from J; bases unmatched to any gene: 10. The CDR3 extends over 16 amino acids. CDR1 SGHTA and CDR2 FQGNSA come from the germline V gene. CDR3 DNA sequence: TGTGCCAGCAGCTTTGGGGGACAGGGCTGGTCTTATGGCTACACCTTC. Amino acid sequence: CASSFGGQGWSYGYTF.

The chain is built from TRBV3-1 (or the pseudogene TRBV3-2) and TRBJ2-1; D gene uncertain. Trimming pared 1 base from V and 7 bases from J, leaving 11 bases between. Per the germline V gene, CDR1 is LGHDT and CDR2 is YNNKEL (reference sequence). This CDR3 comprises 14 residues. CDR3 sequence: CASSQVVPSNEQFF. CDR3 DNA: TGTGCCAGCAGCCAAGTAGTTCCAAGTAATGAGCAGTTCTTC.

CDR3 amino acids: CASMDSGRPKDEQFF. CDR3 in DNA: TGCGCCAGCATGGATAGCGGGAGGCCCAAGGATGAGCAGTTCTTC. The chain links TRBV10-1 to TRBJ2-1; TRBD2 matches at 10 bases. CDR3 length equals 15 residues. Trimming removed 7 bases from V and 8 bases from J; junction bases left unmatched: 11. Germline loops: CDR1 WNHNN, CDR2 SYGVQD (reference sequence).

The CDR3 reads CASSLVGLAGGPRDTQYF. For the CDR3, the DNA is TGCGCCAGCAGCTTGGTGGGACTAGCGGGAGGGCCAAGGGATACGCAGTATTTT. The gene calls are TRBV5-1 and TRBJ2-3; 16 positions agree with TRBD2. Germline V gene data show CDR1 as SGHRS and CDR2 as YFSETQ. The CDR3 runs 18 residues. V lost 0 bases, J lost 6 bases, and 7 bases stayed unmatched. The full variable domain, in which reference TRBV5-1 and TRBJ2-3 provide the parts outside the CDR3, is KAGVTQTPRYLIKTRGQQVTLSCSPISGHRSVSWYQQTPGQGLQFLFEYFSETQRNKGNFPGRFSGRQFSNSRSEMNVSTLELGDSALYLCASSLVGLAGGPRDTQYFGPGTRLTVL.

The rearrangement joins TRBV3-1 (or the pseudogene TRBV3-2) to TRBJ2-1; TRBD1 aligns across 7 bases. The CDR3 contains 14 residues. Germline V lookup: CDR1 LGHDT, CDR2 YNNKEL (reference sequence). J gave up 4 bases and V 4 bases, and 4 bases lay outside the gene matches. The CDR3 sequence: CASSRRQGYNEQFF. CDR3 DNA sequence: TGTGCCAGCAGCCGGAGACAGGGTTACAATGAGCAGTTCTTC.

This clone was found a few times. The chain is built from TRBV3-1 (or the pseudogene TRBV3-2) and TRBJ2-5; TRBD2 might be the D (6 bases). CDR1 is LGHDT, CDR2 YNNKEL, per germline (reference sequence). Trimming took off 4 bases at V and 6 bases at J, with 21 bases between the two ends. The CDR3 is made up of 16 amino acids. This CDR3 is CASSPTNRDLPKTQYF. The CDR3 DNA sequence: TGTGCCAGCAGCCCAACGAACCGGGACTTGCCGAAGACCCAGTACTTC.

This clone was picked up a small number of times. The V gene is TRBV11-3, the J gene TRBJ1-3; D is possibly TRBD1 (5 bases). Germline V gene data show CDR1 as SGHNT and CDR2 as YENEEA. Trimming took 5 bases from V and 0 from J, leaving 8 bases between them. The CDR3 is 14 residues long. The CDR3 DNA is TGTGCCAGCAGCCGAGACAGCTCTGGAAACACCATATATTTT. Residues: CASSRDSSGNTIYF. The full variable domain, its missing parts supplied by reference TRBV11-3 and TRBJ1-3, is EAGVVQSPRYKIIEKKQPVAFWCNPISGHNTLYWYLQNLGQGPELLIRYENEEAVDDSQLPKDRFSAERLKGVDSTLKIQPAELGDSAVYLCASSRDSSGNTIYFGEGSWLTVV.

J is TRBJ1-2 and V is TRBV7-2; 7 positions match TRBD1. Losses at the gene ends were 2 bases for V and 4 bases for J; bases not matched to a gene: 7. The CDR3 covers 15 residues. From germline, CDR1 is SGHTA and CDR2 FQGNSA. The CDR3 region has the DNA TGTGCCAGCAGCTTAAGCACCCCAGGGGGCTATGGCTACACCTTC. It specifies CASSLSTPGGYGYTF.

This chain uses TRBV2 with TRBJ2-3; a weak D match, TRBD1 (5 bases). CDR1 and CDR2 from the germline V gene are SNHLY and FYNNEI. This CDR3 region has 17 residues. V shed 6 bases and J shed 0 bases, with 19 bases lying between them. The DNA of the CDR3 is TGTGCCAGCAGATCCTACCCAGGGTGGGCTAGCACAGATACGCAGTATTTT. Translating it yields CASRSYPGWASTDTQYF.

A few counts support this clone. CDR3 in amino acids: CASSEGVGGYTF. The CDR3 DNA follows: TGCGCCAGCAGCGAAGGGGTCGGGGGCTACACCTTC. The V and J genes are TRBV4-1 and TRBJ1-2, with D tentatively TRBD1 (5 bases). Trimming took 5 bases from V and 8 from J, leaving 12 bases between them. The CDR3 covers 12 residues. Germline V gene lookup returns CDR1 MGHRA and CDR2 YSYEKL.

The V and J genes are TRBV28 and TRBJ2-3, with a tentative D call TRBD2 (7 bases). V lost 7 bases and J 2 bases, leaving 16 bases between the germline ends. The CDR3 loop spans 15 amino acids. From germline, CDR1 is MDHEN and CDR2 SYDVKM. CDR3 bases: TGTGCCAGCACCTCACCGGCGGGGGCCACAGATACGCAGTATTTT. Translated: CASTSPAGATDTQYF.